The TCR beta chain described here comes from a study of OX40 agonist ivuxolimab in advanced cancers. Produced via immunoSEQ multiplex PCR; TCRdb's table is partial and in-frame only. The profile shows roughly 46,000 clones, 80% to 90% of them singletons. The CDR3 spans 16 residues. Per the germline V gene, CDR1 is SQVTM and CDR2 is ANQGSEA. V shed 5 bases, J shed 1 base, and the junction held 5 bases outside the gene matches. Peripheral blood came from all dose cohorts at three timepoints. The input for sequencing was CD4+ or CD8+ T cells sorted from blood, taken in a trial of the OX40 agonist ivuxolimab. This chain links TRBV29-1 with TRBJ2-3, with 14 positions matching TRBD2. The TCR originated in an adult with an advanced solid tumor such as melanoma, head and neck, liver or kidney cancer. The CDR3, as DNA: TGCAGCGTTCTTCCGGGACTAGCGGGGGGCACAGATACGCAGTATTTT. Encoded protein: CSVLPGLAGGTDTQYF.